These 16 T cell receptor beta chains share one sample of origin, sequenced in a study of OX40 agonist ivuxolimab in advanced cancers. Repertoires were generated with immunoSEQ multiplex PCR, while TCRdb's copy carries only in-frame clones and drops some. The sample has about 40,000 clones; around nine tenths are singletons. Source: CD4+ or CD8+ T cells sorted from blood, taken in a trial of the OX40 agonist ivuxolimab. Receptor source: an adult with an advanced solid tumor such as melanoma, head and neck, liver or kidney cancer.

In this sample, this clone turned up once. The chain is built from TRBV13 and TRBJ2-7; D gene unclear. The CDR3 contains 13 residues. Looked up from germline, CDR1 is PRHDT and CDR2 is FYEKMQ (reference sequence). Trimming cost V 5 bases and J 4 bases, with 12 bases left between them. This CDR3 reads CASSPRIDYEQYF. CDR3 in DNA: TGTGCCAGCAGCCCCCGAATAGATTACGAGCAGTACTTC.

The rearrangement uses TRBV4-1 and TRBJ2-1; D is unclear. V shed 6 bases and J shed 9 bases, with 9 bases lying between them. Germline V gives CDR1 MGHRA, CDR2 YSYEKL. The CDR3 contains 11 residues. CDR3 sequence (DNA): TGCGCCAGCAGGGATTCCCTTGAGCAGTTCTTC. Its translation: CASRDSLEQFF.

The gene calls are TRBV11-2 and TRBJ2-6; D not certain. The V gene's germline CDR1 is SGHAT and CDR2 FQNNGV. The CDR3 loop spans 14 amino acids. Trimming pared 7 bases from V and 3 bases from J, leaving 10 bases between. The CDR3: CASTEDFGANVLTF. In DNA form, the CDR3 reads TGTGCCAGCACCGAGGATTTTGGGGCCAACGTCCTGACTTTC. Supplemented by reference TRBV11-2 and TRBJ2-6, the full variable domain reads EAGVAQSPRYKIIEKRQSVAFWCNPISGHATLYWYQQILGQGPKLLIQFQNNGVVDDSQLPKDRFSAERLKGVDSTLKIQPAKLEDSAVYLCASTEDFGANVLTFGAGSRLTVL.

A single count supports this clone. DNA for the CDR3: TGCAGTGCTAGGAGGGGGGAAGCTTTCTTT. It is translated as CSARRGEAFF. The chain employs TRBV20-1 and TRBJ1-1; D possibly corresponds to TRBD1 (6 bases). The CDR3 length is 10 residues. The germline V and J ends were trimmed by 3 bases and 8 bases, with 7 bases remaining between them. Germline V CDR1 and CDR2: DFQATT, SNEGSKA (reference sequence).

The rearrangement uses TRBV7-9 and TRBJ2-5, with TRBD2 identical over 7 bases. V was clipped by 5 bases and J by 0 bases; unmatched bases: 12. Germline loops: CDR1 SEHNR, CDR2 FQNEAQ (reference sequence). The CDR3 consists of 17 residues. CDR3 sequence (DNA): TGTGCCAGCAGCCTAGAGGGTAGCGGGCTGTACCAAGAGACCCAGTACTTC. Protein product: CASSLEGSGLYQETQYF.

As to this clone: Its ends do not fully match the called genes, so a read error is possible. The chain uses TRBV5-6 and TRBJ2-3; 16 bases map to TRBD2. CDR3 length equals 16 residues. Germline CDR1 is SGHDT and CDR2 is YYEEEE. CDR3 sequence (DNA): TGTGCCAGCAGCTTAGGGACTAGCGGGAGGGCCCTATCCAGCGGATTT. As protein: CASSLGTSGRALSSGF.

The chain is built from TRBV27 and TRBJ2-1; 11 bases line up with TRBD2. The germline V gene has CDR1 MNHEY and CDR2 SMNVEV (reference sequence). The CDR3 is 17 amino acids. Germline trimming cut 3 bases from V and 0 bases from J; bases unmatched to any gene: 4. The CDR3: CASSLASGGTSYNEQFF. CDR3 nucleotides: TGTGCCAGCAGTTTGGCTAGCGGGGGGACCTCCTACAATGAGCAGTTCTTC.

The V call is TRBV27, the J call TRBJ2-1, with a weak D call TRBD2 (5 bases). The CDR3 length is 12 residues. Germline loops: CDR1 MNHEY, CDR2 SMNVEV (reference sequence). Trimming cost V 6 bases and J 8 bases, with 11 bases left between them. In DNA, the CDR3 is TGTGCCAGCAGGGTAGGGAGCGATGAGCAGTTCTTC. Encoded protein: CASRVGSDEQFF.

This sequence joins TRBV7-6 and TRBJ2-1, with 13 bases fitting TRBD2. Germline assignment: CDR1 SGHVS and CDR2 FNYEAQ. The ends lost 0 bases at V and 7 bases at J; junction bases unmatched: 9. The CDR3 is 18 amino acids. The CDR3 protein is CASSLALGGTSGENEQFF. DNA for the CDR3: TGTGCCAGCAGCTTAGCGCTGGGAGGGACTAGCGGGGAGAATGAGCAGTTCTTC.

The V call is TRBV7-8, the J call TRBJ2-1; 11 nucleotides match TRBD2. Germline V lookup: CDR1 SGHVS, CDR2 FQNEAQ. This CDR3 contains 17 residues. V was pared by 1 base and J by 4 bases, with 6 bases of the junction left unmatched. CDR3: CASSLEPGLADYNEQFF. CDR3 DNA: TGTGCCAGCAGCTTAGAACCGGGACTAGCGGATTACAATGAGCAGTTCTTC.

This clone came up once. V gene TRBV10-2 combines with J gene TRBJ1-6; 9 positions agree with TRBD1. This CDR3 region has 15 residues. Looked up from germline, CDR1 is WSHSY and CDR2 is SAAADI. V gave up 8 bases and J gave up 3 bases; unmatched junction bases: 5. The CDR3 sequence: CASGDRGFYNSPLHF. CDR3 coding DNA: TGCGCCAGCGGAGACAGGGGGTTCTATAATTCACCCCTCCACTTT.

The chain carries TRBV28 and TRBJ2-1; D remains ambiguous. The V and J ends lost 3 bases and 1 base respectively, with 7 bases between them. CDR1 is MDHEN and CDR2 is SYDVKM in the germline V gene. The CDR3 spans 14 residues. The CDR3 region is CASSFRGSYNEQFF. The CDR3 bases are TGTGCCAGCAGTTTTCGAGGTTCCTACAATGAGCAGTTCTTC.

J is TRBJ2-7 and V is TRBV4-2; unclear D gene. Germline CDR1 is LGHNA and CDR2 is YNFKEQ. V gave up 1 base and J gave up 3 bases, with 7 bases separating them. The length of the CDR3 is 13 residues. The DNA of the CDR3 is TGTGCCAGCAGCCAAGGGACGCGCTACGAGCAGTACTTC. Protein sequence: CASSQGTRYEQYF.

This clone was recorded only once. The chain carries TRBV5-6 and TRBJ1-4; D gene ambiguous. CDR3 length: 13 amino acids. Germline CDR1 and CDR2: SGHDT and YYEEEE. Trimming left V 1 base short and J 6 bases short, with 7 bases between. This CDR3 reads CASSLLLDEKLFF. The CDR3 DNA sequence: TGTGCCAGCAGCTTGCTCTTGGATGAAAAACTGTTTTTT.

The chain has TRBV7-8 and TRBJ2-7; 7 bases fit TRBD2. The CDR3 contains 15 residues. The J segment lost 6 bases and the V segment lost 1 base, leaving 9 bases of the junction unmatched. Germline values: CDR1 SGHVS, CDR2 FQNEAQ. The CDR3 loop reads CASSLVAQGGGEQYF. CDR3 sequence (DNA): TGTGCCAGCAGCTTAGTCGCCCAGGGCGGGGGCGAGCAGTACTTC.

The V and J genes are TRBV5-4 and TRBJ2-3; D might be TRBD1 or TRBD2, each matching 5 bases. This CDR3 comprises 16 residues. Trimming removed 0 bases from V and 5 bases from J, with 16 bases in between. CDR1 is SGHNT and CDR2 is YYREEE in the germline V gene (reference sequence). The chain's CDR3 is CASSLAQGVSVDTQYF. The CDR3 DNA reads TGTGCCAGCAGCTTGGCCCAGGGAGTTTCGGTAGATACGCAGTATTTT.